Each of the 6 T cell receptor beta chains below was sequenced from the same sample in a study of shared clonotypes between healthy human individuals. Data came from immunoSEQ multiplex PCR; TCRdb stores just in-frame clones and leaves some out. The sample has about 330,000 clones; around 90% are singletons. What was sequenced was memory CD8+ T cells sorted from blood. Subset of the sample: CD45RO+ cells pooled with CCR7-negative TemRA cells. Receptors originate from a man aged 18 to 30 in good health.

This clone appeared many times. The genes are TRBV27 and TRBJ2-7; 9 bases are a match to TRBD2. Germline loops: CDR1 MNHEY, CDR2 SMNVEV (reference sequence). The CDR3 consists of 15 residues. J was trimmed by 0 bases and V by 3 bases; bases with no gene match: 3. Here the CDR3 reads CASSFAGGVSYEQYF. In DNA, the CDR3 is TGTGCCAGCAGTTTTGCGGGGGGGGTCTCCTACGAGCAGTACTTC.

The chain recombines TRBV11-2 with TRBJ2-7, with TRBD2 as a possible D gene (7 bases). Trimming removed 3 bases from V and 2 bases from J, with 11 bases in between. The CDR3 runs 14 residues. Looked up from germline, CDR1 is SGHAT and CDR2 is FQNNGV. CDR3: CASSFGGPAYEQYF. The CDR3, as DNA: TGTGCCAGCAGCTTCGGGGGGCCCGCCTACGAGCAGTACTTC.

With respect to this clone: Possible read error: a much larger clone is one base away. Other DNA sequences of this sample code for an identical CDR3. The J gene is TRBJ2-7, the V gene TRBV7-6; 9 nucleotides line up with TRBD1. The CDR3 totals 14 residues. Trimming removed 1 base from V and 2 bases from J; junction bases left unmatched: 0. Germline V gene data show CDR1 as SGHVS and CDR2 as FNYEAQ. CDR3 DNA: TGTGCCAGCAGCTTAGGACAGGGGGCCTACGAGCAGTACTTC. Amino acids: CASSLGQGAYEQYF. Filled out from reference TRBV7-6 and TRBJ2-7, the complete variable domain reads GAGVSQSPRYKVTKRGQDVALRCDPISGHVSLYWYRQALGQGPEFLTYFNYEAQQDKSGLPNDRFSAERPEGSISTLTIQRTEQRDSAMYRCASSLGQGAYEQYFGPGTRLTVT.

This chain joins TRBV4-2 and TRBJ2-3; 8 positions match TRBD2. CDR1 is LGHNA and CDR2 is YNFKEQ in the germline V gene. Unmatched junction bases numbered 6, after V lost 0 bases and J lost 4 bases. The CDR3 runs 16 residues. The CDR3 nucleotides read TGTGCCAGCAGCCAAGATGCAACTAGCGGCCCAGATACGCAGTATTTT. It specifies CASSQDATSGPDTQYF.

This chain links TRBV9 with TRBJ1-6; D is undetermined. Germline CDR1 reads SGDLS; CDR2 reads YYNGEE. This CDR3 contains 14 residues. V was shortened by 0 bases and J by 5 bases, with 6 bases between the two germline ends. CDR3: CASSVEADNSPLHF. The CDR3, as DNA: TGTGCCAGCAGCGTAGAGGCAGATAATTCACCCCTCCACTTT.

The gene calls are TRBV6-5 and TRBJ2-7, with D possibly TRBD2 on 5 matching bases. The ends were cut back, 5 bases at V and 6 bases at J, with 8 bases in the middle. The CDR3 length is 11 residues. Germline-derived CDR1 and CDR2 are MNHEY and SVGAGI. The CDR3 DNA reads TGTGCCAGCAGTACGGCGGGCGAGCAGTACTTC. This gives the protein CASSTAGEQYF.